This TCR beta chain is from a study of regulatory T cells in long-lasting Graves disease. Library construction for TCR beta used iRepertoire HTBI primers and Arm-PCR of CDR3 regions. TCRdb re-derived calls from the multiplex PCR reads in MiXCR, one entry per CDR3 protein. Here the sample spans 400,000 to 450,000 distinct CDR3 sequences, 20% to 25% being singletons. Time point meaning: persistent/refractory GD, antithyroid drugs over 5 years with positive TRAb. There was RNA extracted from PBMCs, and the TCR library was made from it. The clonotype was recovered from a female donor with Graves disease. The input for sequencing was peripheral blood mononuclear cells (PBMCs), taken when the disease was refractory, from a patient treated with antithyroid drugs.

This CDR3 reads CASSQVAGKRYQETQYF. The CDR3 DNA follows: TGCGCCAGCAGCCAAGTAGCAGGGAAGAGGTACCAAGAGACCCAGTACTTC. The chain combines TRBV4-1 with TRBJ2-5; weak D call: TRBD1 (5 bases). CDR1 is MGHRA, CDR2 YSYEKL, per germline. Trimming took off 1 base at V and 0 bases at J, with 15 bases between the two ends. The CDR3 totals 17 residues.